Listed below are T cell receptor beta chains from one sample, sequenced in a study of blood T cell repertoires in COVID-19. Method: immunoSEQ multiplex PCR; TCRdb's copy keeps in-frame clones and lacks some. The sample includes over 200,000 clones, around 84% of them seen just once. Sequenced material: peripheral blood. Every receptor here comes from a middle-aged man who had recovered from COVID-19. Each CDR3 is given with its conserved first and last residue. A D gene is named only where the DNA matches it firmly. Rows give clone size only sometimes, using once, few, many, or a class for an expanded clone.

size,J,V,length,D,DNA,CDR3
.,TRBJ1-2,TRBV5-6,14,TRBD1,TGTGCCAGCAGCTTGCAGGGGGGAAACTATGGCTACACCTTC,CASSLQGGNYGYTF
.,TRBJ1-2,TRBV4-1,15,.,TGCGCCAGCAGCCAAGATCGGGGGGACGGCTATGGCTACACCTTC,CASSQDRGDGYGYTF
.,TRBJ2-1,TRBV6-4,16,TRBD1,TGTGCCAGCAGTGACTCTAGGACAGGGGGCGACAATGAGCAGTTCTTC,CASSDSRTGGDNEQFF
once,TRBJ1-2,TRBV5-6,13,.,TGTGCCAGCAGCTTGGGACAGTTCGGCGGCTACACCTTC,CASSLGQFGGYTF
.,TRBJ2-3,TRBV3-1/TRBV3-2,16,.,TGTGCCAGCAGCCAGGGAACGCGGGGCCTACTGGATACGCAGTATTTT,CASSQGTRGLLDTQYF
.,TRBJ2-1,TRBV14,15,TRBD2,TGTGCCAGCAGTTACGGGAGGGCCGGGTACAATGAGCAGTTCTTC,CASSYGRAGYNEQFF
.,TRBJ1-2,TRBV3-1/TRBV3-2,14,.,TGTGCCAGCAGCCAAGATTTGGCGGGGATTGGCTACACCTTC,CASSQDLAGIGYTF
few,TRBJ2-1,TRBV7-9,12,.,TGTGCCAGCAGCTTAGACTGGTATGAGCAGTTCTTC,CASSLDWYEQFF
.,TRBJ2-5,TRBV7-2,16,.,TGTGCCAGCAGCTTGGGGTGGACAGAATTCCAAGAGACCCAGTACTTC,CASSLGWTEFQETQYF
once,TRBJ1-3,TRBV5-1,16,.,TGCGCCAGCAGCTTTGGGCAGGAGGACTCTGGAAACACCATATATTTT,CASSFGQEDSGNTIYF
.,TRBJ2-1,TRBV7-9,17,TRBD2,TGTGCCAGCAGCTTAGGGCCGGGACTAGCGGGTTACAATGAGCAGTTCTTC,CASSLGPGLAGYNEQFF
.,TRBJ2-1,TRBV11-2,14,TRBD2,TGTGCCAGCCCCGGGACTAGTACTTTCAATGAGCAGTTCTTC,CASPGTSTFNEQFF
.,TRBJ1-4,TRBV11-2,18,TRBD1,TGTGCCAGCAGCTTAGAGTTCCTCGGGGTTAGGGACAGACGAAAACTGTTTTTT,CASSLEFLGVRDRRKLFF
.,TRBJ2-1,TRBV2,14,.,TGTGCCTACAAACGGGGTTTTACCTACAATGAGCAGTTCTTC,CAYKRGFTYNEQFF
.,TRBJ2-5,TRBV7-2,16,TRBD2,TGTGCCAGCAGCCGCGGACTAGCGGGGGTCCAAGAGACCCAGTACTTC,CASSRGLAGVQETQYF
once,TRBJ1-2,TRBV7-2,16,.,TGTGCCAGCAGCCCGACTCCCGACAGCTCCACCTATGGCTACACCTTC,CASSPTPDSSTYGYTF
.,TRBJ1-6,TRBV7-9,18,TRBD1,TGTGCCAGCAGCGACCTAGGGCAGGGGGGCTCCTATAATTCACCCCTCCACTTT,CASSDLGQGGSYNSPLHF
.,TRBJ2-3,TRBV7-9,15,TRBD1,TGTGCCAGCAGCTTAACAGGGGGGATGACAGATACGCAGTATTTT,CASSLTGGMTDTQYF
.,TRBJ2-1,TRBV5-1,15,.,TGCGCCAGCAGCCCAACAGAGAGCTCCTACAATGAGCAGTTCTTC,CASSPTESSYNEQFF
.,TRBJ2-3,TRBV6-2/TRBV6-3,16,TRBD2,TGTGCCAGCAGTTGGGGGGGGACTAACGGCTGGGATACGCAGTATTTT,CASSWGGTNGWDTQYF
.,TRBJ2-7,TRBV18,15,.,TGTGCCAGCTCACCATATCGGGACACAACCTACGAGCAGTACTTC,CASSPYRDTTYEQYF
.,TRBJ1-5,TRBV6-5,15,TRBD1,TGTGCCAGCAGTTACTCGGGACAGGGCAGACAGCCCCAGCATTTT,CASSYSGQGRQPQHF
.,TRBJ2-7,TRBV27,15,TRBD1,TGTGCCAGCAGTTTACTTGGGACAGGGCGTCGAGAGCAGTACTTC,CASSLLGTGRREQYF
.,TRBJ1-3,TRBV10-3,15,.,TGTGCCATCGGATCACTCACAGGGACTGGAAACACCATATATTTT,CAIGSLTGTGNTIYF
.,TRBJ2-1,TRBV10-3,14,TRBD2,TGTGCCATCAAGGCGGGAGAGATCAACAATGAGCAGTTCTTC,CAIKAGEINNEQFF
few,TRBJ1-3,TRBV7-9,14,.,TGTGCCAGCAGCTTAGGGAGCTCTGGAAACACCATATATTTT,CASSLGSSGNTIYF
.,TRBJ1-3,TRBV5-6,16,.,TGTGCCAGCAGCGACAGGACAGCCCTCTCTGGAAACACCATATATTTT,CASSDRTALSGNTIYF
.,TRBJ2-2,TRBV5-1,13,.,TGCGCCAGCAGCTTGGTCGGGTCGACGGAGCTGTTTTTT,CASSLVGSTELFF
.,TRBJ2-3,TRBV7-9,15,TRBD2,TGTGCCAGCAGCTTAACCGGGGGGGCCACAGATACGCAGTATTTT,CASSLTGGATDTQYF
.,TRBJ2-1,TRBV19,14,TRBD2,TGTGCCAGTAGTCGGGAGGGTCATAACAATGAGCAGTTCTTC,CASSREGHNNEQFF
.,TRBJ2-5,TRBV5-6,17,TRBD2,TGTGCCAGCAGCTCCGGACTAGCGGGGCTGTCCCAAGAGACCCAGTACTTC,CASSSGLAGLSQETQYF
.,TRBJ2-7,TRBV11-3,13,.,TGTGCCAGCAGCTTAAGGGGGGGCTACGAGCAGTACTTC,CASSLRGGYEQYF
.,TRBJ2-1,TRBV19,15,.,TGTGCCAGTAGTGAGCGGATATACTCCTACAATGAGCAGTTCTTC,CASSERIYSYNEQFF
.,TRBJ2-2,TRBV9,16,.,TGTGCCAGCAGCGAGCCGACCGGGACTCACACCGGGGAGCTGTTTTTT,CASSEPTGTHTGELFF
.,TRBJ2-1,TRBV30,16,TRBD2,TGTGCCTGGGGCACCACGACGGCGGGAGGTATGAATGAGCAGTTCTTC,CAWGTTTAGGMNEQFF
.,TRBJ2-6,TRBV9,19,TRBD1,TGTGCCAGCAGCGTAGACCGACAGGGGGCCGGAACTGGGGCCAACGTCCTGACTTTC,CASSVDRQGAGTGANVLTF
.,TRBJ1-2,TRBV4-3,16,.,TGCGCCAGCAGCCAAGATTCGGAGGGGCTGGACTATGGCTACACCTTC,CASSQDSEGLDYGYTF
.,TRBJ2-5,TRBV4-3,15,.,TGCGCCAGCAGCCAAGATCCGAGGGGGACAGAGACCCAGTACTTC,CASSQDPRGTETQYF
.,TRBJ2-7,TRBV4-1,14,TRBD2,TGCGCCAGCAGCCCGACTAGCGAACGCTACGAGCAGTACTTC,CASSPTSERYEQYF
.,TRBJ1-5,TRBV4-1,15,.,TGCGCCAGCAGCCACCCCGGGGGTAGCAATCAGCCCCAGCATTTT,CASSHPGGSNQPQHF
.,TRBJ2-1,TRBV4-3,17,.,TGCGCCAGCAGCCAGTTTATCGTGGGGGCAGGGGTGGATGAGCAGTTCTTC,CASSQFIVGAGVDEQFF
.,TRBJ2-2,TRBV6-5,13,.,TGTGCCAGCAGCCGAACAGGGCCCGGGGAGCTGTTTTTT,CASSRTGPGELFF
.,TRBJ2-7,TRBV6-5,15,.,TGTGCCAGCAGTTACTCGAGGGAGTTCTCCTACGAGCAGTACTTC,CASSYSREFSYEQYF
.,TRBJ1-1,TRBV2,13,.,TGTGCCAGCAGTTCGGTGGTAGACACTGAAGCTTTCTTT,CASSSVVDTEAFF
few,TRBJ1-4,TRBV5-6,12,.,TGTGCCAGCAGCGTAATGGGGGGAAAACTGTTTTTT,CASSVMGGKLFF
.,TRBJ2-3,TRBV10-1,13,TRBD1,TGCGCCAGCAGTGCCCTCCGGGACAGGGGCTCGTATTTT,CASSALRDRGSYF
once,TRBJ1-1,TRBV12-5,17,TRBD1,TGTGCTAGTGGTTCTCGAAAGACAGGGGCCCCGAACACTGAAGCTTTCTTT,CASGSRKTGAPNTEAFF
.,TRBJ2-7,TRBV5-6,14,.,TGTGCCAGCAGCCGGGGGGCTAGCCTCTACGAGCAGTACTTC,CASSRGASLYEQYF
.,TRBJ2-7,TRBV11-2,13,TRBD2,TGTGCCAGCAGCTTAGATGGACTAGACGAGCAGTACTTC,CASSLDGLDEQYF
.,TRBJ2-1,TRBV6-2/TRBV6-3,16,.,TGTGCCAGCAGTTTGATAAGCGGGTTAACCTACAATGAGCAGTTCTTC,CASSLISGLTYNEQFF
.,TRBJ2-5,TRBV25-1,16,TRBD1,TGTGCCAGCAGTGGCACCCGGACAGGAAGGTTAGAGACCCAGTACTTC,CASSGTRTGRLETQYF
.,TRBJ2-7,TRBV4-3,15,TRBD2,TGCGCCAGCAGCCAAGGGACTAGCGGGCTCTACGAGCAGTACTTC,CASSQGTSGLYEQYF
.,TRBJ2-1,TRBV7-2,13,.,TGTGCCAGCAGCTTGGAGCAGGGTAGTGAGCAGTTCTTC,CASSLEQGSEQFF
.,TRBJ2-4,TRBV6-1,14,.,TGTGCCAGCAGTGAAACAGGGAACAAAAACATTCAGTACTTC,CASSETGNKNIQYF
.,TRBJ2-5,TRBV21-1,19,.,TGTGCCAGCAGCAAGGGAATCGGGACAGGCATAAGTCGGGAAGAGACCCAGTACTTC,CASSKGIGTGISREETQYF